The 26 T cell receptor beta chains listed next were all sequenced from one sample in a study of shared clonotypes between healthy human individuals (dated by TCRdb to about 2020). The library was generated by the immunoSEQ multiplex PCR assay. TCRdb stores this immuneACCESS table with in-frame sequences only. Part of the clones is absent; in the studies checked, under half of the shortfall reflects unresolved V genes, and no reason is known for the rest. The sample includes approximately 2,000,000 clones, with 92% observed a single time. Jointly, the top ten make up 0.3% to 0.45% of the sample. Sequenced sample: naive CD4+ T cells from PBMCs. The cell subset or site label, read with the paper, signifies: CD45RA+ positively selected. Receptor source: a man aged 18 to 35 in good health. Some clones in this sample may be carry-over from other donors' samples.

The chain joins TRBV28 to TRBJ2-5; tentatively, D is TRBD1 (5 bases). Germline V gene data show CDR1 as MDHEN and CDR2 as SYDVKM. V lost 5 bases to trimming and J lost 5 bases, with 18 bases between them. There are 15 residues in the CDR3. CDR3 amino acids: CASSRPHQGSETQYF. In DNA, the CDR3 is TGTGCCAGCAGTCGCCCCCACCAGGGCAGCGAGACCCAGTACTTC.

The V call is TRBV27, the J call TRBJ1-5; the D gene is possibly TRBD1 (5 bases). The CDR3 has 13 amino acids. The germline gives CDR1 MNHEY, CDR2 SMNVEV (reference sequence). V was shortened by 5 bases and J by 7 bases, with 12 bases between the two germline ends. This chain's CDR3 is CASSPRAYQPQHF. The DNA of the CDR3 is TGTGCCAGCAGTCCCAGGGCCTACCAGCCCCAGCATTTT.

The CDR3 nucleotides are TGCGCCAGCAGCCGAGGGCAACTAGCGGACTACGAGCAGTACTTC. Its translation: CASSRGQLADYEQYF. The chain carries TRBV4-1 and TRBJ2-5; 8 bases agree with TRBD2. The end of the DNA is better explained by TRBJ2-7, so the J call may be wrong. CDR3 size: 15 residues. Germline CDR1 reads MGHRA; CDR2 reads YSYEKL.

This clone was counted a single time. In the same sample, other DNA sequences code for this CDR3. The V and J genes are TRBV19 and TRBJ1-2; D not certain. Trimming cost V 5 bases and J 4 bases, with 5 bases left between them. Germline CDR1 is LNHDA and CDR2 is SQIVND (reference sequence). CDR3 length: 11 residues. CDR3 in amino acids: CASSHGYGYTF. The CDR3 DNA reads TGTGCCAGTAGTCATGGCTATGGCTACACCTTC. Full variable domain (missing parts from reference TRBV19 and TRBJ1-2): DGGITQSPKYLFRKEGQNVTLSCEQNLNHDAMYWYRQDPGQGLRLIYYSQIVNDFQKGDIAEGYSVSREKKESFPLTVTSAQKNPTAFYLCASSHGYGYTFGSGTRLTVV.

V gene TRBV10-3 combines with J gene TRBJ1-1, with 12 bases matching TRBD1. The CDR3 covers 14 residues. The germline gives CDR1 ENHRY, CDR2 SYGVKD. V was pared by 4 bases and J by 12 bases, with 9 bases of the junction left unmatched. CDR3 residues: CAISGIKGDRGPFF. The CDR3 nucleotides are TGTGCCATCAGTGGGATTAAAGGGGACAGGGGGCCTTTCTTT.

The rearrangement links TRBV5-1 to TRBJ2-3, with TRBD2 matching over 9 bases. The CDR3 runs to 15 residues. Germline V gene lookup returns CDR1 SGHRS and CDR2 YFSETQ. With V trimmed by 2 bases and J by 7 bases, 8 bases remained unmatched. The CDR3 spells CASSFGTSFGYTQYF. The CDR3 DNA follows: TGCGCCAGCAGCTTCGGGACTAGCTTCGGGTATACGCAGTATTTT.

A single count supports this clone. The rearrangement uses TRBV7-8 and TRBJ1-2, with D perhaps matching TRBD1 (6 bases). The CDR3 is made up of 13 amino acids. CDR1 is SGHVS, CDR2 FQNEAQ, per germline. Trimming pared 10 bases from V and 6 bases from J, leaving 18 bases between. CDR3 region: CAILQRDRNGYTF. CDR3 in DNA: TGTGCCATCCTACAGAGAGACAGGAATGGCTACACCTTC.

The rearrangement joins TRBV5-1 to TRBJ2-1; 16 bases are a match to TRBD2. This CDR3 spans 15 amino acids. The V gene end was trimmed by 7 bases and the J gene end by 10 bases; junction bases not matched to a gene: 8. From germline, CDR1 is SGHRS and CDR2 YFSETQ. In DNA, the CDR3 is TGCGCCAGCGGGCCGGGACTAGCGGGAGGGGCCGAGCAGTTCTTC. It translates to CASGPGLAGGAEQFF. The complete variable domain, with remaining parts taken from reference TRBV5-1 and TRBJ2-1, reads KAGVTQTPRYLIKTRGQQVTLSCSPISGHRSVSWYQQTPGQGLQFLFEYFSETQRNKGNFPGRFSGRQFSNSRSEMNVSTLELGDSALYLCASGPGLAGGAEQFFGPGTRLTVL.

The J gene is TRBJ2-7, the V gene TRBV18, with 10 bases fitting TRBD2. The germline gives CDR1 KGHSH, CDR2 LQKENI. This CDR3 comprises 15 residues. Trimming took 1 base from V and 5 from J; bases not matched to a gene: 5. The CDR3, as DNA: TGTGCCAGCTCACCACGGCTAGCGGGAGTGAACGAGCAGTACTTC. Translation: CASSPRLAGVNEQYF.

J is TRBJ1-5 and V is TRBV7-2, with 8 bases aligning to TRBD1. The trim removed 5 bases at V and 2 bases at J, leaving 2 bases unmatched. This CDR3 contains 14 residues. Germline CDR1 reads SGHTA; CDR2 reads FQGNSA. CDR3 DNA sequence: TGTGCCAGCAGCATGGGACAGGGCAATCAGCCCCAGCATTTT. It is translated as CASSMGQGNQPQHF.

The chain links TRBV2 to TRBJ2-5; D gene unclear. The V gene lost 6 bases and the J gene lost 4 bases, with 9 bases spanning the gap. CDR1 is SNHLY and CDR2 is FYNNEI in the germline V gene. CDR3 length equals 12 residues. The CDR3 reads CASRADVETQYF. CDR3 DNA: TGTGCCAGCAGGGCAGACGTAGAGACCCAGTACTTC.

As for this clone: This sample includes further DNA sequences coding for the same CDR3. The chain links TRBV7-9 to TRBJ2-5; D is unclear. The CDR3 consists of 11 residues. Germline V gene data show CDR1 as SEHNR and CDR2 as FQNEAQ (reference sequence). V was clipped by 5 bases and J by 4 bases, with 5 bases between them. CDR3 coding DNA: TGTGCCAGCAGCCCCGGAGAGACCCAGTACTTC. Its translation: CASSPGETQYF.

J is TRBJ2-1 and V is TRBV7-2, with 12 bases aligning to TRBD1. The CDR3 is 17 residues long. The V and J ends lost 2 bases and 8 bases, in that order; junction bases with no gene match: 10. Germline-derived CDR1 and CDR2 are SGHTA and FQGNSA. The CDR3 nucleotides read TGTGCCAGCAGCTTACTGAACCCCGGGACAGGGGGCCATGAGCAGTTCTTC. Translated: CASSLLNPGTGGHEQFF.

The gene calls are TRBV28 and TRBJ2-3; D assignment may be TRBD1 or TRBD2 (5 bases each). CDR1 and CDR2 (germline): MDHEN, SYDVKM. This CDR3 has 17 residues. Trimming left V 3 bases short and J 3 bases short, with 19 bases between. CDR3 in amino acids: CASSLVGGGWGTDTQYF. CDR3 DNA: TGTGCCAGCAGTTTGGTTGGCGGAGGTTGGGGGACAGATACGCAGTATTTT.

The gene calls are TRBV6-4 and TRBJ1-3, with 7 bases matching TRBD1. The CDR3 runs to 19 residues. CDR1 and CDR2 from the germline V gene are MRHNA and SNTAGT. With V trimmed by 6 bases and J by 4 bases, 21 bases remained unmatched. The CDR3 bases are TGTGCCAGCAGCCCCCCGGGTAGGGGGCGGGTAGTGGACGGAAACACCATATATTTT. Amino acids: CASSPPGRGRVVDGNTIYF.

This clone was picked up one time. Other DNA sequences of this sample code for an identical CDR3. CDR3 sequence (DNA): TGTGCCAGCAGTTTATTATCGTATAGCAATCAGCCCCAGCATTTT. Amino acids: CASSLLSYSNQPQHF. The J gene is TRBJ1-5, the V gene TRBV28, with D hard to call. Germline V gives CDR1 MDHEN, CDR2 SYDVKM. The CDR3 loop spans 15 amino acids. The V end was cut by 1 base, the J end by 0 bases, with 7 bases between.

The chain combines TRBV11-2 with TRBJ1-4, with a weak D call TRBD1 (5 bases). Germline loops: CDR1 SGHAT, CDR2 FQNNGV. The CDR3 spans 14 residues. V lost 3 bases to trimming and J lost 5 bases, with 10 bases between them. Here the CDR3 DNA reads TGTGCCAGCAGCTTTGGGGCAGGGAATGAAAAACTGTTTTTT. Translating gives CASSFGAGNEKLFF.

This clone was seen more than once but under ten times. This sequence joins TRBV7-3 and TRBJ2-7; D is possibly TRBD2 (6 bases). Germline V lookup: CDR1 SGHTA, CDR2 FQGTGA. The CDR3 has 13 amino acids. With 7 bases removed from V and 0 bases from J, the gap between germline ends came to 10 bases. Written as DNA, the CDR3 is TGTGCCAGCAACCGCGGGACCTCCTACGAGCAGTACTTC. This sequence encodes CASNRGTSYEQYF.

This clone has a single count. V and J are TRBV4-3 and TRBJ2-7, with TRBD1 as a possible D gene (6 bases). V was clipped by 1 base and J by 1 base, with 11 bases between them. This CDR3 has 15 amino acids. CDR1 and CDR2 from the germline V gene are LGHNA and YSLEER. CDR3 DNA: TGCGCCAGCAGCCAAGTGGCGACAGGTTCCTACGAGCAGTACTTC. It specifies CASSQVATGSYEQYF.

This clone turned up a few times. The V and J genes are TRBV6-4 and TRBJ1-2, with 9 bases identical to TRBD1. The CDR3 contains 12 residues. CDR1 MRHNA and CDR2 SNTAGT come from the germline V gene. V lost 8 bases to trimming and J lost 8 bases; unmatched junction nucleotides: 6. CDR3: CASGGQGLGYTF. CDR3 sequence (DNA): TGTGCCAGCGGTGGACAGGGGTTGGGCTACACCTTC.

The chain links TRBV15 to TRBJ1-2; D not resolved. The V and J ends lost 0 bases and 6 bases respectively, with 8 bases between them. This CDR3 comprises 13 residues. Per germline, CDR1 LNHNV and CDR2 YYDKDF (reference sequence). CDR3 protein: CATSRDPINGYTF. In DNA, the CDR3 is TGTGCCACCAGCAGAGATCCGATAAATGGCTACACCTTC.

The chain employs TRBV9 and TRBJ2-3, with D tentatively TRBD1 (5 bases). The CDR3 has 16 residues. Germline V gene data show CDR1 as SGDLS and CDR2 as YYNGEE. Trimming shortened V by 0 bases and J by 1 base, and 12 bases separated the two germline ends. CDR3 in amino acids: CASSVGQPGGTDTQYF. The CDR3 bases are TGTGCCAGCAGCGTAGGACAGCCTGGAGGCACAGATACGCAGTATTTT.

The CDR3: CASSFSDSLNEQFF. CDR3 in DNA: TGTGCCAGCAGCTTCTCGGACAGTTTGAATGAGCAGTTCTTC. This chain links TRBV7-2 with TRBJ2-1, with D perhaps matching TRBD1 (6 bases). The CDR3 extends over 14 amino acids. Germline V gene lookup returns CDR1 SGHTA and CDR2 FQGNSA. The germline V and J ends were trimmed by 3 bases and 7 bases, with 13 bases remaining between them.

This sequence joins TRBV4-3 and TRBJ1-2, with 8 bases aligning to TRBD1. V trimming: 8 bases; J trimming: 4 bases; junction bases outside the gene matches: 6. CDR1 and CDR2 from the germline V gene are LGHNA and YSLEER. The CDR3 loop spans 13 amino acids. The CDR3 loop reads CASGRDRSYGYTF. In nucleotides, the CDR3 is TGCGCCAGCGGCCGGGACAGGAGCTATGGCTACACCTTC.

J is TRBJ1-1 and V is TRBV28; D is ambiguous. V was trimmed by 4 bases and J by 6 bases, leaving 9 bases between them. The CDR3 consists of 12 residues. Germline assignment: CDR1 MDHEN and CDR2 SYDVKM. In nucleotides, the CDR3 is TGTGCCAGCAGTTCCCGACCAGCTGAAGCTTTCTTT. Translation: CASSSRPAEAFF.

The V and J genes are TRBV7-8 and TRBJ2-7; perhaps D is TRBD1 or TRBD2 (5 bases each). This CDR3 has 15 residues. The germline V gene encodes CDR1 SGHVS and CDR2 FQNEAQ. Between the trimmed V and J ends, which lost 1 base and 2 bases, there was a span of 12 bases. The CDR3 sequence is CASSLVGGAPYEQYF. CDR3 nucleotide sequence: TGTGCCAGCAGCTTAGTTGGGGGAGCTCCCTACGAGCAGTACTTC.